This TCR beta chain was identified in a study of T cells in narcolepsy. Regarding this clone: Its antigen is unidentified.

General study results and limits: Healthy controls reportedly lacked the autoreactive clonotypes serially found in patients' blood. Same-patient CSF and blood CD4+ T cell clonotypes included HCRT-specific and TRIB2-specific autoreactive ones.

Trimming took 5 bases from V and 2 from J, leaving 11 bases between them. CDR3 size: 14 residues. Germline V lookup: CDR1 MNHNS, CDR2 SASEGT. Sequenced by immunoSEQ multiplex PCR; TCRdb stores in-frame clones only, minus some. The data show approximately 30,000 clones, around 80% seen once. This TCR came from a human donor in good health. The sequenced material came from memory (CD45RA-) CD4+ T cells from blood. This chain joins TRBV6-1 and TRBJ2-3, with D hard to call. For the CDR3, the DNA is TGTGCCAGCAGTTCCACTTACGCCACAGATACGCAGTATTTT. Protein sequence: CASSSTYATDTQYF.